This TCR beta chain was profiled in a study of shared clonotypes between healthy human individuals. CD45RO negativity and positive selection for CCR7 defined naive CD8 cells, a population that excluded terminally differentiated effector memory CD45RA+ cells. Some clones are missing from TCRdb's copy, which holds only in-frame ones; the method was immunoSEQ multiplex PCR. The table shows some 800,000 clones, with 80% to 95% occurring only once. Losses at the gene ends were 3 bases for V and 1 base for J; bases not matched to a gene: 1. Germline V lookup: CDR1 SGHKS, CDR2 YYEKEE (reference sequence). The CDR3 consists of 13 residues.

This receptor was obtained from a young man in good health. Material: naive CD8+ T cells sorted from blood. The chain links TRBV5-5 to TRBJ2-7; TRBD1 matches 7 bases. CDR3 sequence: CASSSGGSYEQYF. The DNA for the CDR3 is TGTGCCAGCAGCTCAGGGGGATCCTACGAGCAGTACTTC.